This TCR beta chain is from a study of identical twins. General study findings and limits: Conclusions were based on cross-sectional statistical analysis, without following the same donors.

TCRdb analysed the 5' RACE reads with MiXCR anew, one entry per CDR3 protein. The data contain fewer than 650,000 distinct CDR3 sequences, 9.5% to 10% of them singletons. As regards this clonotype: Its antigen remains unknown.

This CDR3 has 12 residues. Trimming cost V 8 bases and J 4 bases, with 12 bases left between them. Germline assignment: CDR1 DFQATT and CDR2 SNEGSKA (reference sequence). The data also belong to a second study, concerning yellow fever vaccine responses in identical twins.

The material sequenced was PBMCs. The TCR was taken from a woman between 18 and 29 years old in good health. The chain recombines TRBV20-1 with TRBJ2-1; D is undetermined. The CDR3 reads CSPQSGYNEQFF. The CDR3 DNA reads TGCAGTCCTCAATCGGGTTACAATGAGCAGTTCTTC.